This entry lists 8 T cell receptor beta chains sequenced from one sample in a study of blood T cells in healthy people across ages. For the second PCR, which ran for about 6 to 11 cycles, a sample-barcoded 5' primer and a J-beta primer mix were used. TCRdb re-called the 5' RACE reads with MiXCR, one entry per CDR3 protein. Here the sample spans 600,000 or so distinct CDR3 sequences, 47% being singletons. Sequenced input: blood. All receptors derive from a man aged 80 or over in good health.

There are a few counts of this clonotype. Here the CDR3 reads CSTVEQGNQETQYF. CDR3 DNA: TGCAGCACCGTAGAACAGGGCAACCAAGAGACCCAGTACTTC. The rearrangement joins TRBV29-1 to TRBJ2-5, with D tentatively TRBD1 (6 bases). Trimming took off 8 bases at V and 0 bases at J, with 16 bases between the two ends. The germline CDR1 and CDR2 sequences are SQVTM and ANQGSEA. The CDR3 runs to 14 residues.

The CDR3 here is CASSQRVGDEQFF. The CDR3 coding sequence is TGCGCCAGCAGCCAAAGGGTGGGAGATGAGCAGTTCTTC. This sequence joins TRBV4-3 and TRBJ2-1; D is perhaps TRBD2 (5 bases). Germline values: CDR1 LGHNA, CDR2 YSLEER. V gave up 2 bases and J gave up 8 bases, with 10 bases separating them. This CDR3 region has 13 residues.

This rearrangement joins TRBV7-2 to TRBJ2-4; possible D gene TRBD2, 6 bases. V lost 6 bases to trimming and J lost 4 bases, with 16 bases between them. This CDR3 region has 15 residues. CDR1 is SGHTA, CDR2 FQGNSA, per germline. The CDR3 loop reads CASSLLPDYKNIQYF. The DNA for the CDR3 is TGTGCCAGCAGTTTACTCCCGGACTATAAAAACATTCAGTACTTC.

This clonotype has more than one count but fewer than ten. The rearrangement links TRBV3-1 to TRBJ2-4; D is unresolved. The DNA end lines up better with TRBJ2-7; the J call may be wrong. The CDR3 consists of 12 residues. CDR1 and CDR2 from the germline V gene are LGHDT and YNNKEL (reference sequence). CDR3 residues: CASSQEPNEQYF. CDR3 nucleotides: TGTGCCAGCAGCCAAGAACCCAACGAGCAGTACTTC.

The DNA for the CDR3 is TGTGCCAGCAGACACGCCCGGGACAGGGGGAATTCACCCCTCCACTTT. Its protein is CASRHARDRGNSPLHF. The chain recombines TRBV7-8 with TRBJ1-6; TRBD1 agrees at 11 bases. Trimming at V came to 6 bases and at J to 7 bases, leaving 8 bases not matched to a gene. The CDR3 is 16 amino acids. Germline values: CDR1 SGHVS, CDR2 FQNEAQ.

The rearrangement links TRBV27 to TRBJ1-2; a possible D gene is TRBD1 (6 bases). V lost 5 bases, J lost 2 bases, and 12 bases lay in between. From germline, CDR1 is MNHEY and CDR2 SMNVEV (reference sequence). The CDR3 runs to 14 residues. CDR3 amino acids: CASSHRTENYGYTF. The DNA of the CDR3 is TGTGCCAGCAGTCACCGGACAGAAAACTATGGCTACACCTTC.

The sample holds a few counts of this clonotype. DNA for the CDR3: TGCAGTGCCCGTTTGGTCGCTACAGATACGCAGTATTTT. Translation gives CSARLVATDTQYF. This chain connects TRBV20-1 to TRBJ2-3; D not resolved. The CDR3 has 13 amino acids. V was trimmed by 6 bases and J by 3 bases, leaving 13 bases between them. Germline V gene sequence: CDR1 DFQATT, CDR2 SNEGSKA (reference sequence).

J is TRBJ2-6 and V is TRBV9; D might be TRBD1 (6 bases). CDR3 length: 18 residues. The germline gives CDR1 SGDLS, CDR2 YYNGEE. V lost 3 bases and J lost 0, with 16 bases in between. The CDR3 DNA reads TGTGCCAGCAGCGGGAATCCGGGACAAACCTCTGGGGCCAACGTCCTGACTTTC. Protein sequence: CASSGNPGQTSGANVLTF.